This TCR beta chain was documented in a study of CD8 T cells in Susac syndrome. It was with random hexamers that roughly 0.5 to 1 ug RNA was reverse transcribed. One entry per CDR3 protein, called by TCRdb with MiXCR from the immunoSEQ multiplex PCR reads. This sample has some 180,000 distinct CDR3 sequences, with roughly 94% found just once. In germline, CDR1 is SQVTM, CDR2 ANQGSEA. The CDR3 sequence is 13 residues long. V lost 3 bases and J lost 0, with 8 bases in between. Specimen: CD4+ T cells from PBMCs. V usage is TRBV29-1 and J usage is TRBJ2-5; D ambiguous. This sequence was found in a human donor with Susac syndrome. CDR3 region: CSVEGWDQETQYF. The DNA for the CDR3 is TGCAGCGTTGAGGGATGGGACCAAGAGACCCAGTACTTC.